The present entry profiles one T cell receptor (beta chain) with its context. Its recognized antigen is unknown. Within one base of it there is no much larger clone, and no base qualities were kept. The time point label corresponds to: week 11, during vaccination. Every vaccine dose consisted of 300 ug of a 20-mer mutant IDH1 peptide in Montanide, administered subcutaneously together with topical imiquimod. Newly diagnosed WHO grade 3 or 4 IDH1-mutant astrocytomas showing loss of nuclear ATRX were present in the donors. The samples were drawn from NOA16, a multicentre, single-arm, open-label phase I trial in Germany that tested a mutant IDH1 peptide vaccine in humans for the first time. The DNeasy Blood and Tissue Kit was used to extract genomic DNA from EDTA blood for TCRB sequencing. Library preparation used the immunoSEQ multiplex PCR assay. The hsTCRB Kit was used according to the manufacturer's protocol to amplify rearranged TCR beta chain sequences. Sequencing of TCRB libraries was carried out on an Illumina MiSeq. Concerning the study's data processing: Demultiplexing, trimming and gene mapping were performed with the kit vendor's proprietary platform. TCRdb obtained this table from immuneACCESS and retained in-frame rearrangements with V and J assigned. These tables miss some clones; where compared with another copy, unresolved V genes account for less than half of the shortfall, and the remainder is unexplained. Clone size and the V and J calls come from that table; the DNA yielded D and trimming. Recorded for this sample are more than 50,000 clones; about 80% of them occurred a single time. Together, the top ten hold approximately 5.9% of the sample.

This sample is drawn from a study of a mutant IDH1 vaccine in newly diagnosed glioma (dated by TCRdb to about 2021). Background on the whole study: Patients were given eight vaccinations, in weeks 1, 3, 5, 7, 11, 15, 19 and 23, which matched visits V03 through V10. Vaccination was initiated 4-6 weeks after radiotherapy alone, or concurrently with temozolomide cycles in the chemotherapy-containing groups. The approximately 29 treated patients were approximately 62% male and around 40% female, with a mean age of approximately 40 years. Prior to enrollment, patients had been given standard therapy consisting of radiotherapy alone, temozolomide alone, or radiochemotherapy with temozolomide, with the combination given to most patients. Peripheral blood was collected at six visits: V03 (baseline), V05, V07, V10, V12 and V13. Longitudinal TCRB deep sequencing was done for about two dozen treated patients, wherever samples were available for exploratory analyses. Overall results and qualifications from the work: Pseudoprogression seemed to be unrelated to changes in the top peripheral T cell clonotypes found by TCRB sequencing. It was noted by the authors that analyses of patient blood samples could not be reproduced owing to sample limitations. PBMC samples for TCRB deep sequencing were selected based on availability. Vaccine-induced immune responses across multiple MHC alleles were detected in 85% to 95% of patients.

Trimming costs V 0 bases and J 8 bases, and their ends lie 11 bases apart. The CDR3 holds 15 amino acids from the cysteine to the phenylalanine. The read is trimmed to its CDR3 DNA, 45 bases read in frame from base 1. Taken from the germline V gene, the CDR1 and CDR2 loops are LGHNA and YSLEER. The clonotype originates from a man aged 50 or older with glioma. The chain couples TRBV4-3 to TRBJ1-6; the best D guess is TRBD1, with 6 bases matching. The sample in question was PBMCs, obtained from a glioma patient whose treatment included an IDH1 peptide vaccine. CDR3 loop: CASSQDRGSDSPLHF. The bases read TGCGCCAGCAGCCAAGACAGGGGCTCGGATTCACCCCTCCACTTT.